Below are 27 T cell receptor beta chains sequenced from a single sample in a study of blood T cell repertoires in COVID-19. The table came from immunoSEQ multiplex PCR; TCRdb's copy has only in-frame clones and leaves some out. This sample carries 140,000 or so clones, about nine tenths of them seen once, and the ten largest clones take 30% to 45%. Sequences were obtained from peripheral blood. The receptors here all came from a man in his fifties or sixties who had recovered from COVID-19.

Concerning this clone: Other DNA sequences in this specimen translate into the identical CDR3. The J gene is TRBJ2-6, the V gene TRBV5-1; maybe TRBD1 (5 bases). This CDR3 contains 15 residues. Germline V CDR1 and CDR2: SGHRS, YFSETQ. V shed 0 bases and J shed 4 bases, with 8 bases lying between them. Here the CDR3 reads CASSLEGAGANVLTF. The CDR3 coding sequence is TGCGCCAGCAGCTTGGAAGGGGCCGGGGCCAACGTCCTGACTTTC.

The chain employs TRBV5-1 and TRBJ1-6; 8 bases agree with TRBD1. The CDR3 contains 14 residues. The V gene end was trimmed by 3 bases and the J gene end by 10 bases; junction bases not matched to a gene: 6. Germline values: CDR1 SGHRS, CDR2 YFSETQ. CDR3 coding DNA: TGCGCCAGCAGCTGGGGACAGGTTAGATCACCCCTCCACTTT. Protein product: CASSWGQVRSPLHF.

This chain links TRBV29-1 with TRBJ1-1; TRBD1 might be the D (6 bases). Trimming shortened V by 1 base and J by 4 bases, and 7 bases separated the two germline ends. Germline-derived CDR1 and CDR2 are SQVTM and ANQGSEA. This CDR3 has 12 amino acids. The chain's CDR3 is CSVEAGATEAFF. DNA of the CDR3: TGCAGCGTTGAAGCAGGGGCCACTGAAGCTTTCTTT. Full variable domain (outside the CDR3, taken from reference TRBV29-1 and TRBJ1-1): SAVISQKPSRDICQRGTSLTIQCQVDSQVTMMFWYRQQPGQSLTLIATANQGSEATYESGFVIDKFPISRPNLTFSTLTVSNMSPEDSSIYLCSVEAGATEAFFGQGTRLTVV.

The V gene is TRBV7-2, the J gene TRBJ1-1; D is uncertain. V was clipped by 3 bases and J by 1 base, with 6 bases between them. Germline values: CDR1 SGHTA, CDR2 FQGNSA. The CDR3 covers 13 residues. The CDR3 sequence is CASSFTENTEAFF. As DNA, the CDR3 is TGTGCCAGCAGCTTTACAGAGAACACTGAAGCTTTCTTT.

The gene calls are TRBV14 and TRBJ2-1; no definite D call. The germline V gene encodes CDR1 SGHDN and CDR2 FVKESK. The CDR3 sequence is 14 residues long. V dropped 0 bases and J dropped 4 bases, with 7 bases sitting between them. DNA for the CDR3: TGTGCCAGCAGCCAAGACACGACATACAATGAGCAGTTCTTC. This translates into CASSQDTTYNEQFF.

The chain combines TRBV25-1 with TRBJ1-3, with 8 bases lining up with TRBD1. With 3 bases clipped from V and 0 bases from J, the junction kept 4 bases outside the gene matches. CDR3 size: 16 residues. Looked up from germline, CDR1 is MGHDK and CDR2 is SYGVNS. CDR3 nucleotide sequence: TGTGCCAGCAGTGATTCCAGGGGGCTCTCTGGAAACACCATATATTTT. Translating gives CASSDSRGLSGNTIYF.

This chain links TRBV4-2 with TRBJ2-7; 10 positions agree with TRBD1. CDR3 length: 16 residues. Trimming removed 0 bases from V and 5 bases from J; junction bases left unmatched: 7. CDR1 is LGHNA and CDR2 is YNFKEQ in the germline V gene. CDR3 region: CASSQDPPGQGNEQYF. The CDR3 nucleotides read TGTGCCAGCAGCCAAGACCCTCCGGGACAGGGGAACGAGCAGTACTTC.

The chain uses TRBV2 and TRBJ2-7; 7 bases are shared with TRBD2. The germline CDR1 and CDR2 sequences are SNHLY and FYNNEI. With V trimmed by 3 bases and J by 4 bases, 9 bases remained unmatched. CDR3 length: 15 amino acids. In DNA, the CDR3 is TGTGCCAGCAGTGAGTGGGGGGGGTTGGATTACGAGCAGTACTTC. Amino acid sequence: CASSEWGGLDYEQYF.

This clone is a singleton in its sample. The chain joins TRBV6-5 to TRBJ2-1, with TRBD2 matching over 8 bases. Unmatched junction bases numbered 3, after V lost 2 bases and J lost 0 bases. Germline V gene sequence: CDR1 MNHEY, CDR2 SVGAGI. CDR3 length: 16 amino acids. The CDR3 DNA reads TGTGCCAGCAGTTACGGTCGGGGGGGCTCCTACAATGAGCAGTTCTTC. This translates into CASSYGRGGSYNEQFF.

The J gene is TRBJ1-6, the V gene TRBV6-6; possibly TRBD1 for D (6 bases). V was clipped by 2 bases and J by 6 bases, with 11 bases between them. The CDR3 has 15 residues. Germline V gene data show CDR1 as MNHNY and CDR2 as SVGAGI (reference sequence). Here the CDR3 DNA reads TGTGCCAGCAGTTACGGGGGGGCTAGTAATTCACCCCTCCACTTT. Its protein is CASSYGGASNSPLHF.

This clone turned up a few times. The chain has TRBV2 and TRBJ1-1; TRBD1 might be the D (5 bases). CDR1 and CDR2 from the germline V gene are SNHLY and FYNNEI. CDR3 length: 13 residues. Trimming shortened V by 1 base and J by 5 bases, and 8 bases separated the two germline ends. CDR3 sequence (DNA): TGTGCCAGCAGTGAAGGGGAGGGGACTGAAGCTTTCTTT. Amino acid sequence: CASSEGEGTEAFF. The entire variable domain, with the rest obtained from reference TRBV2 and TRBJ1-1, is as follows: EPEVTQTPSHQVTQMGQEVILRCVPISNHLYFYWYRQILGQKVEFLVSFYNNEISEKSEIFDDQFSVERPDGSNFTLKIRSTKLEDSAMYFCASSEGEGTEAFFGQGTRLTVV.

Written as DNA, the CDR3 is TGTGCCAGCAGCGTTAGCGGGGGGGCCTCCCCCTACGAGCAGTACTTC. Translation: CASSVSGGASPYEQYF. The rearrangement uses TRBV7-2 and TRBJ2-7; 11 positions agree with TRBD2. Looked up from germline, CDR1 is SGHTA and CDR2 is FQGNSA. V was pared by 5 bases and J by 2 bases, with 8 bases of the junction left unmatched. CDR3 length: 16 amino acids. The whole variable domain, filled in from reference TRBV7-2 and TRBJ2-7, reads GAGVSQSPSNKVTEKGKDVELRCDPISGHTALYWYRQSLGQGLEFLIYFQGNSAPDKSGLPSDRFSAERTGGSVSTLTIQRTQQEDSAVYLCASSVSGGASPYEQYFGPGTRLTVT.

The chain couples TRBV5-1 to TRBJ2-5, with TRBD2 matching over 15 bases. Germline V lookup: CDR1 SGHRS, CDR2 YFSETQ. With 4 bases clipped from V and 5 bases from J, the junction kept 6 bases outside the gene matches. This CDR3 contains 16 residues. The CDR3 sequence is CASSLGLAGGRETQYF. The CDR3 coding sequence is TGCGCCAGCAGCCTCGGACTAGCGGGGGGGCGGGAGACCCAGTACTTC.

This clone was seen only once. V and J are TRBV2 and TRBJ2-7; 8 bases align to TRBD1. V lost 6 bases and J lost 3; bases outside the gene matches: 4. The germline CDR1 and CDR2 sequences are SNHLY and FYNNEI. The CDR3 has 13 amino acids. This CDR3 is CASRSTGGYEQYF. CDR3 coding DNA: TGTGCCAGCAGAAGTACAGGGGGCTACGAGCAGTACTTC. The whole variable domain, filled in from reference TRBV2 and TRBJ2-7, reads EPEVTQTPSHQVTQMGQEVILRCVPISNHLYFYWYRQILGQKVEFLVSFYNNEISEKSEIFDDQFSVERPDGSNFTLKIRSTKLEDSAMYFCASRSTGGYEQYFGPGTRLTVT.

This rearrangement joins TRBV6-5 to TRBJ2-1, with 13 bases lining up with TRBD2. This CDR3 has 15 residues. The J segment lost 7 bases and the V segment lost 7 bases, leaving 7 bases of the junction unmatched. Germline-derived CDR1 and CDR2 are MNHEY and SVGAGI. CDR3 protein: CASTLAGGPGNEQFF. In nucleotides, the CDR3 is TGTGCCAGCACACTAGCGGGGGGGCCAGGGAATGAGCAGTTCTTC.

This clone came up a few times. The gene calls are TRBV6-2 or TRBV6-3 and TRBJ2-3; 12 positions agree with TRBD2. Germline loops: CDR1 MNHEY, CDR2 SVGEGT. Germline trimming cut 4 bases from V and 6 bases from J; bases unmatched to any gene: 8. The CDR3 contains 16 residues. For the CDR3, the DNA is TGTGCCAGCAGTTTCCCTAGCGGGGGGGCAAGGGATACGCAGTATTTT. Translation: CASSFPSGGARDTQYF.

The rearrangement links TRBV6-5 to TRBJ2-7; D unresolved. The CDR3 length is 11 residues. V lost 7 bases and J lost 3, with 7 bases in between. Germline lookup yields CDR1 MNHEY and CDR2 SVGAGI. CDR3 region: CASILRYEQYF. The DNA for the CDR3 is TGTGCCAGCATTTTGCGCTACGAGCAGTACTTC.

The chain links TRBV7-9 to TRBJ2-5; D perhaps matches TRBD1 (6 bases). There are 13 residues in the CDR3. Germline V gene sequence: CDR1 SEHNR, CDR2 FQNEAQ (reference sequence). Trimming pared 0 bases from V and 5 bases from J, leaving 7 bases between. The CDR3 spells CASSLAGAETQYF. Written as DNA, the CDR3 is TGTGCCAGCAGCTTAGCGGGGGCGGAGACCCAGTACTTC.

The chain is built from TRBV7-9 and TRBJ1-4, with a weak D call TRBD1 (5 bases). Germline V gene data show CDR1 as SEHNR and CDR2 as FQNEAQ (reference sequence). The CDR3 length is 16 residues. The ends were cut back, 3 bases at V and 8 bases at J, with 19 bases in the middle. Written as DNA, the CDR3 is TGTGCCAGCAGCTTGGGTCTTGGGGGGGGAGGCGAAAAACTGTTTTTT. Translated: CASSLGLGGGGEKLFF. Complete variable domain (other parts from reference TRBV7-9 and TRBJ1-4): DTGVSQNPRHKITKRGQNVTFRCDPISEHNRLYWYRQTLGQGPEFLTYFQNEAQLEKSRLLSDRFSAERPKGSFSTLEIQRTEQGDSAMYLCASSLGLGGGGEKLFFGSGTQLSVL.

The chain recombines TRBV7-2 with TRBJ2-5, with a tentative D call TRBD2 (6 bases). This CDR3 comprises 14 residues. Germline CDR1 SGHTA, CDR2 FQGNSA. The germline V and J ends were trimmed by 2 bases and 5 bases, with 12 bases remaining between them. CDR3 sequence reads: CASSLYTSTETQYF. DNA of the CDR3: TGTGCCAGCAGCTTATACACTAGCACGGAGACCCAGTACTTC. The variable domain in full, with the rest retrieved from reference TRBV7-2 and TRBJ2-5, is GAGVSQSPSNKVTEKGKDVELRCDPISGHTALYWYRQSLGQGLEFLIYFQGNSAPDKSGLPSDRFSAERTGGSVSTLTIQRTQQEDSAVYLCASSLYTSTETQYFGPGTRLLVL.

This clone was detected only once. CDR3 sequence (DNA): TGTGCCAGCAGCCTACAGGGCCCTTTGCTTGATACGCAGTATTTT. Its protein is CASSLQGPLLDTQYF. This sequence joins TRBV6-2 or TRBV6-3 and TRBJ2-3; D is possibly TRBD1 (6 bases). Trimming left V 6 bases short and J 6 bases short, with 19 bases between. The germline CDR1 and CDR2 sequences are MNHEY and SVGEGT. The CDR3 is made up of 15 amino acids.

The chain has TRBV11-3 and TRBJ2-1; D call uncertain. The CDR3 extends over 14 amino acids. V shed 1 base and J shed 0 bases, with 4 bases lying between them. Germline V gene data show CDR1 as SGHNT and CDR2 as YENEEA. This chain's CDR3 is CASSLGSSYNEQFF. Here the CDR3 DNA reads TGTGCCAGCAGCTTAGGGAGCTCCTACAATGAGCAGTTCTTC.

The chain links TRBV4-2 to TRBJ2-3, with 11 bases identical to TRBD1. From germline, CDR1 is LGHNA and CDR2 YNFKEQ. With 0 bases clipped from V and 4 bases from J, the junction kept 6 bases outside the gene matches. CDR3 length: 17 amino acids. In DNA form, the CDR3 reads TGTGCCAGCAGCCAAGAATGGGGGACAGGGGGTCCAGATACGCAGTATTTT. Protein sequence: CASSQEWGTGGPDTQYF.

The V and J genes are TRBV18 and TRBJ2-1, with 14 nucleotides matching TRBD2. Germline V lookup: CDR1 KGHSH, CDR2 LQKENI. The V gene end was trimmed by 8 bases and the J gene end by 9 bases; junction bases not matched to a gene: 9. This CDR3 comprises 15 residues. The CDR3, as DNA: TGTGCCAGCATCGAGACTAGCGGGGGGGCCGGTGAGCAGTTCTTC. This encodes CASIETSGGAGEQFF.

The rearrangement joins TRBV9 to TRBJ1-1; a weak D match, TRBD1 (5 bases). The V end lost 0 bases, the J end lost 0 bases, and 6 bases lay between the germline ends. CDR1 SGDLS and CDR2 YYNGEE come from the germline V gene. The CDR3 extends over 14 amino acids. This CDR3 is CASSVGTLNTEAFF. In DNA form, the CDR3 reads TGTGCCAGCAGCGTAGGGACACTGAACACTGAAGCTTTCTTT.

The V call is TRBV2, the J call TRBJ2-5; 9 bases agree with TRBD1. The CDR3 covers 13 residues. Per germline, CDR1 SNHLY and CDR2 FYNNEI. V dropped 6 bases and J dropped 3; count of bases not matched to a gene: 2. The CDR3 reads CASRGQGKETQYF. The CDR3, as DNA: TGTGCCAGCAGGGGACAGGGAAAAGAGACCCAGTACTTC.

CDR3 sequence: CASSLNSPQTSGGRETQYF. The CDR3 nucleotides read TGTGCCAGCAGCTTAAACAGCCCCCAGACTAGCGGTGGACGGGAGACCCAGTACTTC. The J gene is TRBJ2-5, the V gene TRBV7-2, with 9 bases aligning to TRBD2. The CDR3 is made up of 19 amino acids. CDR1 and CDR2 from the germline V gene are SGHTA and FQGNSA. With 2 bases clipped from V and 5 bases from J, the junction kept 18 bases outside the gene matches.